The source of this TCR beta chain is a study of early T cells in non-severe SARS-CoV-2 infection. For the study at large: The authors sequenced bulk RNA from unsorted whole blood, leaving chains unpaired.

Trimming removed 3 bases from V and 0 bases from J, with 8 bases in between. Per germline, CDR1 ENHRY and CDR2 SYGVKD. The CDR3 totals 14 residues. This clonotype appeared many times. Unique molecular identifiers were added to individual cDNA molecules. A single record per CDR3 protein comes from TCRdb applying MiXCR to the 5' RACE reads. The sample has tens of thousands of distinct CDR3 sequences, around 10% seen once; the top ten hold over 2%. The chain uses TRBV10-3 and TRBJ2-5, with D possibly TRBD1 on 6 matching bases. The sequence was obtained from an adult who was a healthcare worker with PCR-confirmed SARS-CoV-2 infection or an uninfected control (not recorded which). The sequenced sample consisted of whole blood. This chain's CDR3 is CAISEGQNQETQYF. The DNA of the CDR3 is TGTGCCATCAGTGAAGGACAGAACCAAGAGACCCAGTACTTC.